Listed here are 30 T cell receptor beta chains from one sample, sequenced in a study of a mutant IDH1 vaccine in newly diagnosed glioma. The time point here: week 23, last vaccination. In the vaccine, a single dose held 300 ug of the mutant IDH1 20-mer peptide, along with topical imiquimod. For these receptors, no antigen is known. Produced via immunoSEQ multiplex PCR; TCRdb's table is partial and in-frame only. The sample contains 35,000 to 55,000 clones, about 81% of which appear only once. The sequencing here drew on PBMCs, taken from a glioma patient whose treatment included an IDH1 peptide vaccine. The receptors derive from a woman between 18 and 29 years old with glioma. Some clones in this sample may be carry-over from other donors' samples.

By share, this clone ranks as medium-sized (0.01 to 0.1%). The gene calls are TRBV6-5 and TRBJ1-4; D is possibly TRBD1 (5 bases). The CDR3 length is 14 residues. Trimming cost V 6 bases and J 8 bases, with 16 bases left between them. Germline lookup yields CDR1 MNHEY and CDR2 SVGAGI. CDR3 amino acids: CASSQTQGLEKLFF. In nucleotides, the CDR3 is TGTGCCAGCAGCCAAACCCAGGGATTGGAAAAACTGTTTTTT.

The rearrangement links TRBV27 to TRBJ2-3; TRBD1 agrees at 7 bases. Germline V gene lookup returns CDR1 MNHEY and CDR2 SMNVEV (reference sequence). The CDR3 totals 15 residues. J was trimmed by 5 bases and V by 3 bases; bases with no gene match: 8. CDR3 bases: TGTGCCAGCAGTTTCTACAAGGGGGCGGGAGATACGCAGTATTTT. Protein product: CASSFYKGAGDTQYF.

The chain couples TRBV27 to TRBJ2-7, with D uncertain. Trimming left V 0 bases short and J 10 bases short, with 4 bases between. The CDR3 is 10 amino acids. CDR1 MNHEY and CDR2 SMNVEV come from the germline V gene (reference sequence). The CDR3 reads CASSLSPQYF. The DNA of the CDR3 is TGTGCCAGCAGTTTATCGCCTCAGTACTTC.

This rearrangement joins TRBV2 to TRBJ2-7, with 9 bases aligning to TRBD1. The V and J ends lost 9 bases and 6 bases, in that order; junction bases with no gene match: 9. Germline V gene sequence: CDR1 SNHLY, CDR2 FYNNEI. The CDR3 is 13 residues long. As DNA, the CDR3 is TGTGCCAGTATACCGGGACAGGGTCGCGAGCAGTACTTC. Protein product: CASIPGQGREQYF.

The V and J genes are TRBV5-1 and TRBJ2-3, with D possibly TRBD2 on 5 matching bases. This CDR3 spans 15 amino acids. Trimming cost V 3 bases and J 4 bases, with 15 bases left between them. Germline CDR1 and CDR2: SGHRS and YFSETQ. The CDR3 nucleotides read TGCGCCAGCAGCTCGCATCTAGCTTTGTCAGATACGCAGTATTTT. Protein product: CASSSHLALSDTQYF.

V and J are TRBV11-2 and TRBJ1-5; D gene uncertain. Germline V gene data show CDR1 as SGHAT and CDR2 as FQNNGV. This CDR3 region has 15 residues. V was cut by 3 bases and J by 0 bases, with 9 bases left in between. For the CDR3, the DNA is TGTGCCAGCAGCTTGGACGGAAATAGCAATCAGCCCCAGCATTTT. This codes for CASSLDGNSNQPQHF.

V usage is TRBV5-1 and J usage is TRBJ2-3; D remains ambiguous. Germline V gene lookup returns CDR1 SGHRS and CDR2 YFSETQ. CDR3 size: 15 residues. V lost 0 bases and J lost 2, with 10 bases in between. CDR3 sequence (DNA): TGCGCCAGCAGCTTGGAAAACAGCCCCACAGATACGCAGTATTTT. Encoded protein: CASSLENSPTDTQYF. Full variable domain (rest looked up from reference TRBV5-1 and TRBJ2-3): KAGVTQTPRYLIKTRGQQVTLSCSPISGHRSVSWYQQTPGQGLQFLFEYFSETQRNKGNFPGRFSGRQFSNSRSEMNVSTLELGDSALYLCASSLENSPTDTQYFGPGTRLTVL.

The chain recombines TRBV6-4 with TRBJ2-5, with 7 bases aligning to TRBD1. The J call could be wrong; TRBJ2-7 is a better fit for the DNA end. The V gene's germline CDR1 is MRHNA and CDR2 SNTAGT. The CDR3 runs 14 residues. The CDR3 DNA is TGTGCCAGCAGTGAAGGTGTAGGGGGCGACGAGCAGTACTTC. Its protein is CASSEGVGGDEQYF.

This chain uses TRBV9 with TRBJ2-1, with TRBD2 matching 7 bases. There are 16 residues in the CDR3. CDR1 is SGDLS, CDR2 YYNGEE, per germline. The V segment lost 4 bases and the J segment 8 bases; nucleotides outside the gene matches: 15. CDR3 loop: CASSPPREGLFDEQFF. CDR3 bases: TGTGCCAGCAGCCCCCCGAGGGAGGGCCTTTTCGATGAGCAGTTCTTC. The full variable domain, with the rest looked up from reference TRBV9 and TRBJ2-1, is DSGVTQTPKHLITATGQRVTLRCSPRSGDLSVYWYQQSLDQGLQFLIQYYNGEERAKGNILERFSAQQFPDLHSELNLSSLELGDSALYFCASSPPREGLFDEQFFGPGTRLTVL.

This clone was counted only a few times. V usage is TRBV6-5 and J usage is TRBJ1-1, with D possibly being TRBD1 (5 bases). This CDR3 is built from 14 residues. Trimming took 5 bases from V and 5 from J, leaving 15 bases between them. Germline assignment: CDR1 MNHEY and CDR2 SVGAGI. DNA for the CDR3: TGTGCCAGCAGTGCGGGGGGGGAGAAGACTGAAGCTTTCTTT. This encodes CASSAGGEKTEAFF.

The V gene is TRBV4-1, the J gene TRBJ1-4; D uncertain. V gave up 1 base and J gave up 5 bases, with 11 bases separating them. Germline V lookup: CDR1 MGHRA, CDR2 YSYEKL. CDR3 length: 15 residues. CDR3 amino acids: CASSQVADRNEKLFF. DNA of the CDR3: TGCGCCAGCAGCCAAGTGGCGGACCGAAATGAAAAACTGTTTTTT.

The sample holds one count of this clone. J is TRBJ2-5 and V is TRBV18, with D maybe TRBD1 (6 bases). Germline V CDR1 and CDR2: KGHSH, LQKENI. CDR3 length: 15 amino acids. V was clipped by 6 bases and J by 5 bases, with 19 bases between them. The CDR3 DNA reads as TGTGCCAGCTCCATGAACAGGGTAAATAAGGAGACCCAGTACTTC. Amino acid sequence: CASSMNRVNKETQYF.

The rearrangement joins TRBV27 to TRBJ1-1; D gene ambiguous. Deletions cut 5 bases from V and 2 bases from J, with 9 bases between. CDR1 is MNHEY and CDR2 is SMNVEV in the germline V gene (reference sequence). The length of the CDR3 is 13 residues. Here the CDR3 reads CASSPSLNTEAFF. CDR3 coding DNA: TGTGCCAGCAGTCCCTCCCTAAACACTGAAGCTTTCTTT.

CDR3 sequence (DNA): TGTGCCAGCAGCTTGAGGGGACAGGGATACTCTGGAAACACCATATATTTT. Protein: CASSLRGQGYSGNTIYF. This chain uses TRBV7-2 with TRBJ1-3; 9 bases match TRBD1. Trimming removed 3 bases from V and 0 bases from J; junction bases left unmatched: 6. This CDR3 comprises 17 residues. Germline CDR1 SGHTA, CDR2 FQGNSA. The variable domain in full, completed from reference TRBV7-2 and TRBJ1-3, reads GAGVSQSPSNKVTEKGKDVELRCDPISGHTALYWYRQSLGQGLEFLIYFQGNSAPDKSGLPSDRFSAERTGGSVSTLTIQRTQQEDSAVYLCASSLRGQGYSGNTIYFGEGSWLTVV.

This chain uses TRBV7-2 with TRBJ2-7; D remains ambiguous. The germline CDR1 and CDR2 sequences are SGHTA and FQGNSA. The CDR3 has 17 residues. V was shortened by 0 bases and J by 0 bases, with 15 bases between the two germline ends. The CDR3 loop reads CASSLAGLESYSYEQYF. DNA of the CDR3: TGTGCCAGCAGCTTAGCGGGTTTAGAAAGCTACTCCTACGAGCAGTACTTC.

The chain uses TRBV11-2 and TRBJ2-1, with TRBD2 matching over 11 bases. This CDR3 comprises 15 residues. V shed 5 bases, J shed 3 bases, and the junction held 3 bases outside the gene matches. Germline V gene sequence: CDR1 SGHAT, CDR2 FQNNGV. The CDR3: CASSATSGSYNEQFF. CDR3 DNA sequence: TGTGCCAGCAGCGCCACTAGCGGGAGCTACAATGAGCAGTTCTTC.

This chain joins TRBV6-5 and TRBJ2-7; possible D gene TRBD2, 6 bases. Trimming removed 9 bases at V and 0 bases at J, with 15 bases between. CDR1 and CDR2 (germline): MNHEY, SVGAGI. The CDR3 length is 14 residues. CDR3 loop: CASRRGGSSYEQYF. The CDR3 DNA reads as TGTGCCAGTAGAAGGGGAGGTTCCTCCTACGAGCAGTACTTC.

The rearrangement joins TRBV11-2 to TRBJ2-2; 8 bases are a match to TRBD2. J was trimmed by 7 bases and V by 1 base; bases with no gene match: 5. The CDR3 is 15 residues long. CDR1 and CDR2 (germline): SGHAT, FQNNGV. CDR3 sequence (DNA): TGTGCCAGCAGCTTAGCGGGGGGGCTAATCGGGGAGCTGTTTTTT. Encoded protein: CASSLAGGLIGELFF.

The chain couples TRBV14 to TRBJ1-1; a weak D match, TRBD1 (6 bases). Between the trimmed V and J ends, which lost 4 bases and 1 base, there was a span of 10 bases. There are 14 residues in the CDR3. Germline assignment: CDR1 SGHDN and CDR2 FVKESK. CDR3 residues: CASSPGHWNTEAFF. The CDR3 region has the DNA TGTGCCAGCAGCCCGGGACATTGGAACACTGAAGCTTTCTTT.

CDR3 residues: CASSYSPGTRAFF. CDR3 nucleotide sequence: TGTGCCAGCAGTTACTCACCCGGGACTAGGGCGTTCTTC. The chain joins TRBV6-5 to TRBJ2-1; TRBD2 agrees at 8 bases. From germline, CDR1 is MNHEY and CDR2 SVGAGI. J gave up 15 bases and V 0 bases, and 7 bases lay outside the gene matches. This CDR3 has 13 amino acids.

This chain uses TRBV6-6 with TRBJ1-1; D might be TRBD1 (6 bases). The CDR3 length is 14 residues. The V gene lost 0 bases and the J gene lost 4 bases, with 9 bases spanning the gap. The germline gives CDR1 MNHNY, CDR2 SVGAGI (reference sequence). The CDR3 sequence is CASSYSQGSTEAFF. In DNA, the CDR3 is TGTGCCAGCAGTTACTCACAGGGAAGCACTGAAGCTTTCTTT.

The V and J genes are TRBV29-1 and TRBJ2-1, with D uncertain. The V and J ends lost 1 base and 2 bases respectively, with 12 bases between them. In germline, CDR1 is SQVTM, CDR2 ANQGSEA. CDR3 length equals 15 residues. As DNA, the CDR3 is TGCAGCGTTGAAGGGCAGAAGGGCGCCTACAATGAGCAGTTCTTC. Protein: CSVEGQKGAYNEQFF.

The CDR3 sequence: CASSLPGGSSETQYF. In DNA form, the CDR3 reads TGTGCCAGCAGCTTACCAGGCGGGAGTTCAGAGACCCAGTACTTC. This chain uses TRBV5-8 with TRBJ2-5, with 7 bases that match TRBD2. Looked up from germline, CDR1 is SGHTS and CDR2 is YDEGEE. CDR3 length: 15 residues. V lost 2 bases, J lost 4 bases, and 8 bases stayed unmatched.

V gene TRBV14 combines with J gene TRBJ2-7, with 9 bases identical to TRBD1. The CDR3 runs to 13 residues. Germline CDR1 is SGHDN and CDR2 is FVKESK. The V gene end was trimmed by 3 bases and the J gene end by 6 bases; junction bases not matched to a gene: 3. The CDR3 DNA follows: TGTGCCAGCAGCCACGGGACAGGGTTCGAGCAGTACTTC. This sequence encodes CASSHGTGFEQYF.

This chain connects TRBV9 to TRBJ2-3; 8 nucleotides line up with TRBD1. The CDR3 totals 15 residues. The junction had 6 bases not matched to a gene; V was cut back by 3 bases and J by 3 bases. Germline V CDR1 and CDR2: SGDLS, YYNGEE. The CDR3, as DNA: TGTGCCAGCAGCGAACAGGGGGTACGGACAGATACGCAGTATTTT. It translates to CASSEQGVRTDTQYF.

V gene TRBV6-1 combines with J gene TRBJ1-5, with TRBD1 as a possible D gene (6 bases). CDR3 length equals 13 residues. Trimming cost V 1 base and J 7 bases, with 8 bases left between them. Germline CDR1 and CDR2: MNHNS and SASEGT. The CDR3 DNA reads TGTGCCAGCAGTGAAGGGACAGCCCAGCCCCAGCATTTT. This encodes CASSEGTAQPQHF.

This chain uses TRBV6-1 with TRBJ2-1; no clear D gene. Germline lookup yields CDR1 MNHNS and CDR2 SASEGT. V lost 3 bases to trimming and J lost 0 bases, with 9 bases between them. The CDR3 contains 15 residues. The chain's CDR3 is CASSEDGVSYNEQFF. The CDR3, as DNA: TGTGCCAGCAGTGAGGACGGAGTCTCCTACAATGAGCAGTTCTTC.

This clone was counted a single time. The gene calls are TRBV9 and TRBJ2-7; D remains unclear. The CDR3 spans 14 residues. V was cut by 2 bases and J by 0 bases, with 9 bases left in between. CDR1 SGDLS and CDR2 YYNGEE come from the germline V gene. Here the CDR3 DNA reads TGTGCCAGCAGCGTGGGAAGTACCTCCTACGAGCAGTACTTC. This gives the protein CASSVGSTSYEQYF.

The chain is built from TRBV29-1 and TRBJ1-1; D is unresolved. Germline CDR1 and CDR2: SQVTM and ANQGSEA. The CDR3 has 14 residues. Deletions cut 5 bases from V and 3 bases from J, with 16 bases between. In DNA form, the CDR3 reads TGCAGCGTTAGAGAAGGGAGCAGCTACACTGAAGCTTTCTTT. This sequence encodes CSVREGSSYTEAFF.

The J gene is TRBJ2-2, the V gene TRBV7-3; possibly TRBD1 for D (5 bases). V lost 3 bases, J lost 7 bases, and 12 bases lay in between. The CDR3 has 14 residues. Germline CDR1 and CDR2: SGHTA and FQGTGA. The CDR3: CASSFSGFYGELFF. The DNA of the CDR3 is TGTGCCAGCAGCTTTTCAGGGTTCTACGGGGAGCTGTTTTTT.